Listed below are T cell receptor beta chains from one sample, sequenced in a study of blood T cell repertoires in COVID-19. The method was immunoSEQ multiplex PCR; TCRdb's version includes in-frame clones alone and lacks a portion of them. The table has over 300,000 clones, roughly 82% seen once; the top ten hold about 1.7%. The specimen was peripheral blood. The receptors shown here come from a woman in her 50s with acute or convalescent COVID-19. The CDR3 runs from the conserved cysteine through the conserved F or W. D genes are given only for firm matches. Only part of the rows carry a size: once, few, many, or a class if the clone is expanded.

V gene,clone size,D gene,CDR3 length,J gene,CDR3 protein,CDR3 DNA
TRBV7-3,NA,NA,15,TRBJ1-1,CASSRNPGMNTEAFF,TGTGCCAGCAGCCGCAACCCCGGGATGAACACTGAAGCTTTCTTT
TRBV6-5,NA,NA,12,TRBJ2-7,CASSRHGREQYF,TGTGCCAGCAGCCGCCACGGTCGAGAGCAGTACTTC
TRBV27,NA,NA,15,TRBJ2-1,CASSLAGSSYNEQFF,TGTGCCAGCAGTTTAGCGGGAAGCTCCTACAATGAGCAGTTCTTC
TRBV19,NA,TRBD2,14,TRBJ2-5,CASSSLAGGETQYF,TGTGCCAGTAGTAGTCTAGCGGGAGGAGAGACCCAGTACTTC
TRBV10-3,NA,TRBD1,14,TRBJ1-2,CAISAGGEAHGYTF,TGTGCCATCAGTGCAGGGGGAGAAGCCCATGGCTACACCTTC
TRBV28,NA,NA,16,TRBJ1-5,CASRPYRVPSNQPQHF,TGTGCCAGCAGGCCATACAGGGTCCCTAGCAATCAGCCCCAGCATTTT
TRBV6-4,once,TRBD1,18,TRBJ1-4,CASSNPGQGNATNEKLFF,TGTGCCAGCAGCAATCCGGGACAGGGGAATGCAACTAATGAAAAACTGTTTTTT
TRBV21-1,NA,NA,17,TRBJ2-3,CASIPHIGGALADTQYF,TGTGCCAGCATCCCTCATATCGGGGGGGCCCTCGCAGATACGCAGTATTTT
TRBV20-1,NA,TRBD1,13,TRBJ1-2,CSASPGGADGYTF,TGCAGTGCTAGTCCAGGGGGCGCCGATGGCTACACCTTC
TRBV5-1,NA,TRBD1,14,TRBJ2-7,CASRETGGPYEQYF,TGCGCCAGCAGGGAGACAGGGGGCCCCTACGAGCAGTACTTC
TRBV5-1,NA,NA,14,TRBJ2-5,CASSSQGVEETQYF,TGCGCCAGCAGCTCACAGGGAGTGGAAGAGACCCAGTACTTC
TRBV6-5,NA,TRBD1,15,TRBJ2-7,CASSRRQGARYEQYF,TGTGCCAGCAGTAGGCGACAGGGGGCGCGCTACGAGCAGTACTTC
TRBV9,NA,TRBD2,16,TRBJ2-4,CASSQLAGGTKNIQYF,TGTGCCAGCTCCCAACTAGCGGGAGGAACCAAAAACATTCAGTACTTC
TRBV28,NA,TRBD1,15,TRBJ1-2,CASSLWGQLNYGYTF,TGTGCCAGCAGTTTATGGGGACAGTTAAACTATGGCTACACCTTC
TRBV24-1,NA,TRBD2,14,TRBJ2-5,CATSGTSGLRAQYF,TGTGCCACCTCTGGGACTAGCGGCCTGAGGGCCCAGTACTTC
TRBV30,NA,NA,14,TRBJ2-3,CAWSRSGSTDTQYF,TGTGCCTGGAGTCGTAGCGGAAGCACAGATACGCAGTATTTT
TRBV3-1/TRBV3-2,NA,TRBD2,15,TRBJ2-3,CASSLGGGRTDTQYF,TGTGCCAGCAGCCTAGGCGGGGGGCGCACAGATACGCAGTATTTT
TRBV5-4,NA,TRBD1,15,TRBJ1-2,CASSLVGAGGNGYTF,TGTGCCAGCAGCTTGGTGGGCGCAGGGGGCAATGGCTACACCTTC
TRBV7-9,NA,NA,17,TRBJ2-6,CASSLDRPSSGANVLTF,TGTGCCAGCAGCTTAGATCGACCTAGCTCTGGGGCCAACGTCCTGACTTTC
TRBV30,NA,NA,12,TRBJ1-1,CAWGRTVTEAFF,TGTGCCTGGGGTCGGACAGTAACTGAAGCTTTCTTT
TRBV5-1,NA,NA,14,TRBJ2-2,CASSLAGDTGELFF,TGCGCCAGCAGCTTGGCAGGGGACACCGGGGAGCTGTTTTTT
TRBV28,NA,NA,12,TRBJ1-2,CASSGSPDGYTF,TGTGCCAGCTCGGGGTCACCGGATGGCTACACCTTC
TRBV5-1,NA,NA,11,TRBJ2-1,CASSSYNEQFF,TGCGCCAGCAGCTCGTACAATGAGCAGTTCTTC
TRBV2,NA,NA,13,TRBJ1-5,CASSEESEQPQHF,TGTGCCAGCAGTGAGGAGAGTGAGCAGCCCCAGCATTTT
TRBV28,NA,NA,16,TRBJ2-5,CASSSSDSGRWETQYF,TGTGCCAGCAGTTCCTCCGACTCCGGGAGATGGGAGACCCAGTACTTC
TRBV7-9,NA,TRBD1,14,TRBJ2-7,CASSLGQLRGEQYF,TGTGCCAGCAGCCTGGGACAGCTGAGGGGGGAGCAGTACTTC
TRBV27,NA,NA,15,TRBJ2-1,CASSRGHHTYNEQFF,TGTGCCAGCAGCCGGGGACATCATACCTACAATGAGCAGTTCTTC
TRBV6-6,NA,NA,15,TRBJ1-4,CASSYSSWPNEKLFF,TGTGCCAGCAGTTACTCGTCGTGGCCTAATGAAAAACTGTTTTTT
TRBV13,NA,NA,11,TRBJ1-2,CASSLRYGYTF,TGTGCCAGCAGCTTGCGCTATGGCTACACCTTC
TRBV9,NA,TRBD2,15,TRBJ2-1,CASSVGGLAGGEQFF,TGTGCCAGCAGCGTAGGAGGGTTAGCGGGAGGGGAGCAGTTCTTC
TRBV6-5,once,NA,15,TRBJ1-2,CASSYSISANYGYTF,TGTGCCAGCAGTTACTCGATATCAGCTAACTATGGCTACACCTTC
TRBV30,once,TRBD1,19,TRBJ1-5,CAWSGGGGQGISGNQPQHF,TGTGCCTGGAGTGGGGGAGGGGGACAGGGGATATCGGGCAATCAGCCCCAGCATTTT
TRBV6-4,NA,TRBD2,20,TRBJ2-2,CASSDPFPAGGPGGTGELFF,TGTGCCAGCAGTGATCCATTCCCGGCGGGAGGGCCGGGTGGTACCGGGGAGCTGTTTTTT
TRBV6-5,NA,NA,15,TRBJ2-1,CASRNGPSGYNEQFF,TGTGCCAGCAGAAACGGGCCCTCGGGGTACAATGAGCAGTTCTTC
TRBV6-2/TRBV6-3,once,TRBD2,15,TRBJ2-7,CASSYREGPSYEQYF,TGTGCCAGCAGTTACCGGGAGGGCCCCTCCTACGAGCAGTACTTC